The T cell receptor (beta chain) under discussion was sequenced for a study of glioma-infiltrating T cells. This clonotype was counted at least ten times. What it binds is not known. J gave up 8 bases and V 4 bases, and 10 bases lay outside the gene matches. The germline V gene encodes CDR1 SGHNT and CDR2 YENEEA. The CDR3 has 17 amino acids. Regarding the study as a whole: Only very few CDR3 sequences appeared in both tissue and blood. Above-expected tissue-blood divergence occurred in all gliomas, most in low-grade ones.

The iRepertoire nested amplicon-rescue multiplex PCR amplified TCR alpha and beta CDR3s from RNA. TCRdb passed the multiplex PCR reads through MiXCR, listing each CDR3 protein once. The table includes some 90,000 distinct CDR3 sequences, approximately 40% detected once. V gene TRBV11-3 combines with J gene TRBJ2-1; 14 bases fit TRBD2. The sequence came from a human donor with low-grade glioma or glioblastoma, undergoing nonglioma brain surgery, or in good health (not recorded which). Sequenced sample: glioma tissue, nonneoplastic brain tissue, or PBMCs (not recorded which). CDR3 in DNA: TGTGCCAGCAGCTCCAGACTAGCGGGAGGGGTTCGGGATGAGCAGTTCTTC. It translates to CASSSRLAGGVRDEQFF.